Listed below are T cell receptor beta chains from one sample, sequenced in a study of siplizumab effects on memory and regulatory T cells. Assay used: immunoSEQ multiplex PCR; TCRdb lists only in-frame clones, some missing. Of tens of thousands of clones in the sample, 90% to 97% were seen once. Sequencing used naive CD8+ T cells sorted from blood. The receptors come from a human donor in good health. Both conserved end residues are part of each CDR3. D genes are given only for firm matches. Only part of the rows carry a size: once, few, many, or a class if the clone is expanded.

size	D	V	J	DNA	CDR3
NA	NA	TRBV5-6	TRBJ2-3	TGTGCCAGCAGCTTGAGCCCGGCCAAAGATACGCAGTATTTT	CASSLSPAKDTQYF
NA	TRBD2	TRBV2	TRBJ2-2	TGTGCCAGCAGTGGAACTAGCGGGGGGGCCATCACCGGGGAGCTGTTTTTT	CASSGTSGGAITGELFF
NA	TRBD2	TRBV2	TRBJ2-3	TGTGCCAGCAGTTCAGGACTAGCGGGGACTAGCACAGATACGCAGTATTTT	CASSSGLAGTSTDTQYF
NA	NA	TRBV19	TRBJ2-5	TGTGCCAGTAGTCCGGGGGAGACCCAGTACTTC	CASSPGETQYF
NA	NA	TRBV2	TRBJ2-7	TGTGCCAGCAGGGGCTACGAGCAGTACTTC	CASRGYEQYF
NA	NA	TRBV9	TRBJ1-1	TGTGCCAGCAGCGTAGACCCAGTGAACACTGAAGCTTTCTTT	CASSVDPVNTEAFF
once	NA	TRBV11-1	TRBJ2-2	TGTGCCAGCAGCTTAGTAAGTCAGCCCGGGGAGCTGTTTTTT	CASSLVSQPGELFF
NA	TRBD2	TRBV6-7	TRBJ2-3	TGTGCCAGCAGTTACGAAACTAGCGGGGGGCCCACAGATACGCAGTATTTT	CASSYETSGGPTDTQYF
NA	TRBD2	TRBV27	TRBJ2-1	TGTGCCAGCAGTTTATTGAGCGGGGGGAACTACAATGAGCAGTTCTTC	CASSLLSGGNYNEQFF
NA	TRBD2	TRBV9	TRBJ2-3	TGTGCCAGCAGCGTAGTCGGCGGGGGGGCGGATACGCAGTATTTT	CASSVVGGGADTQYF
NA	NA	TRBV7-9	TRBJ2-2	TGTGCCATCCTATCTAGGGGGGAGGACACCGGGGAGCTGTTTTTT	CAILSRGEDTGELFF
NA	TRBD2	TRBV13	TRBJ2-3	TGTGCCAGCAAAGGGACTAGCGTTACAGATACGCAGTATTTT	CASKGTSVTDTQYF
NA	NA	TRBV13	TRBJ1-5	TGTGCCAGCAGCAAAGGACAGAATAATCAGCCCCAGCATTTT	CASSKGQNNQPQHF
NA	NA	TRBV20-1	TRBJ2-1	TGCAGTGCTACACATTACAATGAGCAGTTCTTC	CSATHYNEQFF
NA	TRBD1	TRBV23-1	TRBJ2-7	TGCGCCAGCAGCGAAGGACAGGTCGAGCAGTACTTC	CASSEGQVEQYF
NA	NA	TRBV11-2	TRBJ2-6	TGTGCCAGCAGCTCCGGGGCCAACGTCCTGACTTTC	CASSSGANVLTF
NA	NA	TRBV9	TRBJ2-7	TGTGCCAGCAGCGCGTCCGGGACTGGGCGTGGGGAGCAGTACTTC	CASSASGTGRGEQYF
NA	NA	TRBV5-6	TRBJ2-7	TGTGCCAGCAGCTTGGACGAGCAGTACTTC	CASSLDEQYF
NA	TRBD1	TRBV7-9	TRBJ1-2	TGTGCCAGCAGCTTGGGACAGGGAGACTATGGCTACACCTTC	CASSLGQGDYGYTF
NA	TRBD2	TRBV7-8	TRBJ2-1	TGTGCCAGCAGCTTGCTAGCGGGGGGATTAAATGAGCAGTTCTTC	CASSLLAGGLNEQFF
NA	TRBD1	TRBV19	TRBJ1-2	TGTGCCAGTAGTATTTCTGTGAGGGGGACAGGCTATGGCTACACCTTC	CASSISVRGTGYGYTF
NA	TRBD1	TRBV11-2	TRBJ1-2	TGTGCCAGCAGACCTATTTGGACAGGAGATAACTATGGCTACACCTTC	CASRPIWTGDNYGYTF
NA	TRBD2	TRBV11-2	TRBJ2-2	TGTGCCAGCAGCTCCCTAGCGGGGGGGAGCGGGGAGCTGTTTTTT	CASSSLAGGSGELFF
NA	NA	TRBV2	TRBJ2-5	TGTGCCAGCGGGAGTCAGACCCAGTACTTC	CASGSQTQYF
NA	TRBD1	TRBV10-1	TRBJ1-3	TGCGCCAGCAGTGAGTCAACAGGGGCTGGAAACACCATATATTTT	CASSESTGAGNTIYF
NA	NA	TRBV27	TRBJ2-2	TGTGCCAGCAGTTTCTGGGATACGAACACCGGGGAGCTGTTTTTT	CASSFWDTNTGELFF
NA	NA	TRBV7-9	TRBJ2-1	TGTGCCAGCAGCTCGACACGGATGGAGGTGGGCAATGAGCAGTTCTTC	CASSSTRMEVGNEQFF
NA	TRBD2	TRBV19	TRBJ2-5	TGTGCCAGTAGTATGACTAGCGGGGGTGTTGAGACCCAGTACTTC	CASSMTSGGVETQYF
NA	TRBD1	TRBV4-2	TRBJ1-2	TGTGCCAGCAGCCAGGTGACAGGGGGCTCGGCGTGGGGCTACACCTTC	CASSQVTGGSAWGYTF
NA	NA	TRBV19	TRBJ2-2	TGTGCCAGTAAGGAGGGGGCGGGCACCGGGGAGCTGTTTTTT	CASKEGAGTGELFF
NA	NA	TRBV27	TRBJ1-1	TGTGCCAGCAGTTTATCGGGAGTTGTAGCTGAAGCTTTCTTT	CASSLSGVVAEAFF
NA	NA	TRBV13	TRBJ2-3	TGTGCCAGCAGACAGGGCGTCACAGATACGCAGTATTTT	CASRQGVTDTQYF
NA	NA	TRBV5-5	TRBJ2-7	TGTGCCAGCAGTTGGGACAACCCCTACGAGCAGTACTTC	CASSWDNPYEQYF
NA	NA	TRBV15	TRBJ2-7	TGTGCCACCAGCATACAAACAGGGAGCGAGCAGTACTTC	CATSIQTGSEQYF
NA	TRBD2	TRBV28	TRBJ2-1	TGTGCCAGCAGTTTCGGGACTAGCTCCTACAATGAGCAGTTCTTC	CASSFGTSSYNEQFF
NA	NA	TRBV5-5	TRBJ2-3	TGTGCCAGCAGCTTTGGGGTGACAGATACGCAGTATTTT	CASSFGVTDTQYF
NA	NA	TRBV4-3	TRBJ1-1	TGCGCCAGCAGCCAAGGTCCGGGTGGGACTGAAGCTTTCTTT	CASSQGPGGTEAFF
NA	NA	TRBV27	TRBJ2-3	TGTGCCAGCAGTTTATGGGGACGGACCACAGATACGCAGTATTTT	CASSLWGRTTDTQYF
NA	TRBD1	TRBV5-6	TRBJ2-1	TGTGCCAGCAGTTCTATGACAGGGGGGTACAATGAGCAGTTCTTC	CASSSMTGGYNEQFF
NA	NA	TRBV5-4	TRBJ1-2	TGTGCCAGCAGCTTGGAAGTTGCAGCAGGGTCCTATGGCTACACCTTC	CASSLEVAAGSYGYTF
NA	NA	TRBV10-1	TRBJ2-1	TGCGCCAGCCGTCCTCTAGCGAAACCAGGGAATGAGCAGTTCTTC	CASRPLAKPGNEQFF
NA	TRBD1	TRBV27	TRBJ2-2	TGTGCCAGCTCCGGGACAGGGGTTCCCGGGGAGCTGTTTTTT	CASSGTGVPGELFF
NA	NA	TRBV5-1	TRBJ2-2	TGCGCCAGCAGCTTGGCCGGGACCGGGGAGCTGTTTTTT	CASSLAGTGELFF
NA	NA	TRBV15	TRBJ2-1	TGTGCCACCAGCAGAGATCTCCAAGGAGGCAATGAGCAGTTCTTC	CATSRDLQGGNEQFF
NA	NA	TRBV27	TRBJ1-1	TGTGCCAGCAGTTTTTCGGGGAACACTGAAGCTTTCTTT	CASSFSGNTEAFF
NA	TRBD1	TRBV5-1	TRBJ1-1	TGCGCCAGCAGCTTGGGGGACAGGGCGAACACTGAAGCTTTCTTT	CASSLGDRANTEAFF
NA	NA	TRBV7-9	TRBJ2-7	TGTGCCAGCAGCTTAGGGTTCAACGAGCAGTACTTC	CASSLGFNEQYF
NA	NA	TRBV5-6	TRBJ1-1	TGTGCCAGCAGCTTGTTAAACACTGAAGCTTTCTTT	CASSLLNTEAFF